Listed below are T cell receptor beta chains from one sample, sequenced in a study of blood T cell repertoires in COVID-19. This table comes from immunoSEQ multiplex PCR, and its TCRdb copy is limited to in-frame clones, with some not included. The table lists approximately 72,000 clones, about 89% of them singletons, with approximately 14% in the top ten. Sequencing used peripheral blood. The source is a woman aged 55-69 years with acute or convalescent COVID-19. CDR3s include the opening cysteine and the closing phenylalanine or tryptophan. D genes are given only for firm matches. Only some rows state a clone size, as once, few, many or a class for expanded clones.

v_call: TRBV7-2
j_call: TRBJ2-7
clone_size: once
d_call: NA
cdr3_nt: TGTGCCAGCAGCTCAAGGAGCTCCTACGAGCAGTACTTC
cdr3_aa: CASSSRSSYEQYF

v_call: TRBV4-2
j_call: TRBJ2-7
clone_size: NA
d_call: NA
cdr3_nt: TGTGCCAGCAGCCAAGTCGGACAGTCCTACGAGCAGTACTTC
cdr3_aa: CASSQVGQSYEQYF

v_call: TRBV12-3/TRBV12-4
j_call: TRBJ1-3
clone_size: NA
d_call: NA
cdr3_nt: TGTGCCAGCACGGGTCCTGGAAACACCATATATTTT
cdr3_aa: CASTGPGNTIYF

v_call: TRBV4-1
j_call: TRBJ2-5
clone_size: NA
d_call: NA
cdr3_nt: TGCGCCAGCAGCCAAGGGGGCACAGAGACCCAGTACTTC
cdr3_aa: CASSQGGTETQYF

v_call: TRBV6-5
j_call: TRBJ2-7
clone_size: NA
d_call: TRBD2
cdr3_nt: TGTGCCAGTAGATCCGAGGGACTAGCGATCCACGAGCAGTACTTC
cdr3_aa: CASRSEGLAIHEQYF

v_call: TRBV3-1/TRBV3-2
j_call: TRBJ1-1
clone_size: few
d_call: NA
cdr3_nt: TGTGCCAGCAGCGGGAGCACTGAAGCTTTCTTT
cdr3_aa: CASSGSTEAFF

v_call: TRBV5-4
j_call: TRBJ2-6
clone_size: NA
d_call: NA
cdr3_nt: TGTGCCAGCAGCTTGCCGGGGTTCTCTAGGGCCAACGTCCTGACTTTC
cdr3_aa: CASSLPGFSRANVLTF

v_call: TRBV30
j_call: TRBJ2-5
clone_size: NA
d_call: NA
cdr3_nt: TGTGCCTCTTCCCTTAGGCGGAGCGAGCAGACCCAGTACTTC
cdr3_aa: CASSLRRSEQTQYF

v_call: TRBV25-1
j_call: TRBJ1-1
clone_size: NA
d_call: NA
cdr3_nt: TGTGCCAGCAGTGAATGGGGAGACAACACTGAAGCTTTCTTT
cdr3_aa: CASSEWGDNTEAFF

v_call: TRBV5-1
j_call: TRBJ2-1
clone_size: NA
d_call: TRBD1
cdr3_nt: TGCGCCAGCAGCTTGGGTGGTGGACAGGGGTCGAATGAGCAGTTCTTC
cdr3_aa: CASSLGGGQGSNEQFF

v_call: TRBV3-1/TRBV3-2
j_call: TRBJ2-1
clone_size: once
d_call: NA
cdr3_nt: TGTGCCAGCAGCCAAGACAGGGGGGATGAGCAGTTCTTC
cdr3_aa: CASSQDRGDEQFF

v_call: TRBV19
j_call: TRBJ2-6
clone_size: NA
d_call: NA
cdr3_nt: TGTGCCAGTAGTATAGATCAAACAGGGAAAGGGGTTAGGGCCAACGTCCTGACTTTC
cdr3_aa: CASSIDQTGKGVRANVLTF

v_call: TRBV7-8
j_call: TRBJ1-1
clone_size: NA
d_call: NA
cdr3_nt: TGTGCCAGCAGCTTTAGCGGCGCGGTGAACACTGAAGCTTTCTTT
cdr3_aa: CASSFSGAVNTEAFF

v_call: TRBV6-5
j_call: TRBJ2-1
clone_size: once
d_call: TRBD1
cdr3_nt: TGTGCCAGCAGTTTACCGCCGGGACAGGGGGCCCATGAGCAGTTCTTC
cdr3_aa: CASSLPPGQGAHEQFF

v_call: TRBV12-5
j_call: TRBJ2-3
clone_size: NA
d_call: NA
cdr3_nt: TGTGCTAGTGGTTTGGAAACAGGGCGCACAGATACGCAGTATTTT
cdr3_aa: CASGLETGRTDTQYF

v_call: TRBV7-9
j_call: TRBJ2-2
clone_size: NA
d_call: NA
cdr3_nt: TGTGCCAGCAGCTTAGGAACCCAAGGGGGAACCGGGGAGCTGTTTTTT
cdr3_aa: CASSLGTQGGTGELFF

v_call: TRBV3-1/TRBV3-2
j_call: TRBJ1-1
clone_size: once
d_call: NA
cdr3_nt: TGTGCCAGCAGCCAAGAACTCGGCAGGGCTGAAGCTTTCTTT
cdr3_aa: CASSQELGRAEAFF

v_call: TRBV6-5
j_call: TRBJ1-2
clone_size: NA
d_call: TRBD1
cdr3_nt: TGTGCCAGCAGCTTGACAGGGGTAGGAGGCTACACCTTC
cdr3_aa: CASSLTGVGGYTF

v_call: TRBV27
j_call: TRBJ2-2
clone_size: NA
d_call: NA
cdr3_nt: TGTGCCAGCAGTCGAAGGGGGTACACCGGGGAGCTGTTTTTT
cdr3_aa: CASSRRGYTGELFF

v_call: TRBV4-2
j_call: TRBJ2-3
clone_size: NA
d_call: NA
cdr3_nt: TGTGCCAGCAGCCCCGGACTCTCCGGGGTCACAGATACGCAGTATTTT
cdr3_aa: CASSPGLSGVTDTQYF

v_call: TRBV15
j_call: TRBJ2-7
clone_size: NA
d_call: NA
cdr3_nt: TGTGCCACCAGCAGAGATCGTGAGACTAGTCTGTCCGAGCAGTACTTC
cdr3_aa: CATSRDRETSLSEQYF

v_call: TRBV6-1
j_call: TRBJ1-6
clone_size: NA
d_call: NA
cdr3_nt: TGTGCCAGCAGTGGCGGACAGTTTCAGCTCCTTAATTCACCCCTCCACTTT
cdr3_aa: CASSGGQFQLLNSPLHF

v_call: TRBV7-9
j_call: TRBJ2-1
clone_size: NA
d_call: NA
cdr3_nt: TGTGCCAGCAGCTCCCCTTCTAATGAGCAGTTCTTC
cdr3_aa: CASSSPSNEQFF

v_call: TRBV13
j_call: TRBJ2-7
clone_size: once
d_call: TRBD2
cdr3_nt: TGTGCCAGCAGCTTAAGCGGGGGGAACTCCTACGAGCAGTACTTC
cdr3_aa: CASSLSGGNSYEQYF

v_call: TRBV7-9
j_call: TRBJ1-4
clone_size: NA
d_call: NA
cdr3_nt: TGTGCCAGCAGCCCGTACCGATTAGACAGCCGTAGTAATGAAAAACTGTTTTTT
cdr3_aa: CASSPYRLDSRSNEKLFF

v_call: TRBV30
j_call: TRBJ2-2
clone_size: NA
d_call: NA
cdr3_nt: TGTGCCTGGAGTCCAGGCAAGAACACCGGGGAGCTGTTTTTT
cdr3_aa: CAWSPGKNTGELFF

v_call: TRBV10-2
j_call: TRBJ2-5
clone_size: NA
d_call: TRBD2
cdr3_nt: TGCGCCAGCAGTGACTTACGACTAGCGGGAGAAGAGACCCAGTACTTC
cdr3_aa: CASSDLRLAGEETQYF

v_call: TRBV28
j_call: TRBJ2-1
clone_size: NA
d_call: NA
cdr3_nt: TGTGCCAGCAGTTTAGCCAGGCGTGAGCAGTTCTTC
cdr3_aa: CASSLARREQFF

v_call: TRBV9
j_call: TRBJ2-1
clone_size: NA
d_call: NA
cdr3_nt: TGTGCCAGCAGCGGCGCCTTGCGCCGAAGCTCCTACAATGAGCAGTTCTTC
cdr3_aa: CASSGALRRSSYNEQFF

v_call: TRBV7-8
j_call: TRBJ2-3
clone_size: NA
d_call: NA
cdr3_nt: TGTGCCAGCAGCTTAAGAGGGAACACAGATACGCAGTATTTT
cdr3_aa: CASSLRGNTDTQYF

v_call: TRBV6-5
j_call: TRBJ1-1
clone_size: NA
d_call: NA
cdr3_nt: TGTGCCAGCAGTTACATCCCGATCGGGAACACTGAAGCTTTCTTT
cdr3_aa: CASSYIPIGNTEAFF

v_call: TRBV30
j_call: TRBJ2-5
clone_size: NA
d_call: TRBD1
cdr3_nt: TGTGCCTGGAGTGGCGGGACAGGGAGGTCAGAGACCCAGTACTTC
cdr3_aa: CAWSGGTGRSETQYF

v_call: TRBV2
j_call: TRBJ2-4
clone_size: NA
d_call: TRBD1
cdr3_nt: TGTGCCAGCGCCCCCGGGGACAGTAAAAACATTCAGTACTTC
cdr3_aa: CASAPGDSKNIQYF

v_call: TRBV7-6
j_call: TRBJ2-5
clone_size: NA
d_call: NA
cdr3_nt: TGTGCCAGCAGCTCACGCAGGGCGCAACAAGAGACCCAGTACTTC
cdr3_aa: CASSSRRAQQETQYF

v_call: TRBV2
j_call: TRBJ2-7
clone_size: NA
d_call: NA
cdr3_nt: TGTGCCAGCAGTGGAGAACAGCCCTACGAGCAGTACTTC
cdr3_aa: CASSGEQPYEQYF

v_call: TRBV7-8
j_call: TRBJ2-5
clone_size: NA
d_call: NA
cdr3_nt: TGTGCCAGCAGCTTTCTCTCTCCGGAAGGGGAAGAGACCCAGTACTTC
cdr3_aa: CASSFLSPEGEETQYF